The 15 T cell receptor beta chains in this list originate from one sample, sequenced in a study of shared clonotypes between healthy human individuals (dated by TCRdb to between 2020 and 2021). Library generation was performed with the immunoSEQ multiplex PCR assay. Sourced from immuneACCESS, this table was stored by TCRdb with only in-frame sequences that have V and J called. A share of the clones is absent; for the studies checked, an unresolved V gene accounts for under half, and the remainder has no known explanation. The sample data list roughly 2,300,000 clones, and 85% to 95% of these were observed just once. Roughly 0.34% of the sample belongs to the ten largest clones. Sequencing input: naive CD4+ T cells from PBMCs. The meaning of the sample's cell subset or site label: CD45RA+ positively selected. Receptors originate from a man between 18 and 29 years old in good health. Some clones in this sample may be carry-over from other donors' samples.

V gene TRBV5-1 combines with J gene TRBJ2-1; D may be TRBD2 (6 bases). CDR1 and CDR2 (germline): SGHRS, YFSETQ. The V and J ends lost 0 bases and 3 bases respectively, with 10 bases between them. This CDR3 has 15 amino acids. The CDR3 region has the DNA TGCGCCAGCAGCTTGGCCGTTAGCGGCTACAATGAGCAGTTCTTC. Its translation is CASSLAVSGYNEQFF.

The chain is built from TRBV5-8 and TRBJ2-3, with a possible D match to TRBD2 (6 bases). Trimming took 4 bases from V and 0 from J, leaving 9 bases between them. The CDR3 loop spans 14 amino acids. Germline V gene data show CDR1 as SGHTS and CDR2 as YDEGEE. CDR3 nucleotide sequence: TGTGCCAGCAGCGACGGGGGAAGCACAGATACGCAGTATTTT. The encoded protein is CASSDGGSTDTQYF.

The chain uses TRBV2 and TRBJ2-2; no clear D gene. V was trimmed by 6 bases and J by 4 bases, leaving 6 bases between them. Germline V gene sequence: CDR1 SNHLY, CDR2 FYNNEI. This CDR3 spans 12 amino acids. The CDR3 DNA follows: TGTGCCAGCAGGGTATCCACCGGGGAGCTGTTTTTT. This codes for CASRVSTGELFF.

This rearrangement joins TRBV6-6 to TRBJ1-5; D not certain. Germline CDR1 MNHNY, CDR2 SVGAGI (reference sequence). V lost 6 bases and J 9 bases, leaving 9 bases between the germline ends. The CDR3 has 11 residues. CDR3 sequence reads: CASSPEGPQHF. The CDR3 nucleotides are TGTGCCAGCAGCCCCGAGGGGCCCCAGCATTTT.

The rearrangement joins TRBV5-4 to TRBJ1-3, with TRBD1 identical over 7 bases. After removal of 4 bases from V and 1 base from J, the junction contained 5 bases not matched to a gene. CDR1 is SGHNT and CDR2 is YYREEE in the germline V gene (reference sequence). The CDR3 totals 15 residues. The CDR3 protein is CASSQKTGSGNTIYF. CDR3 DNA sequence: TGTGCCAGCAGCCAGAAGACAGGGTCTGGAAACACCATATATTTT.

The V and J genes are TRBV6-6 and TRBJ1-1, with 8 bases fitting TRBD1. This CDR3 spans 12 amino acids. Germline assignment: CDR1 MNHNY and CDR2 SVGAGI (reference sequence). Trimming cost V 6 bases and J 7 bases; bases outside gene matches: 4. CDR3 sequence (DNA): TGTGCCAGCAGACCCGGGACAGGTGAAGCTTTCTTT. Translation gives CASRPGTGEAFF.

The gene calls are TRBV2 and TRBJ1-5, with D perhaps TRBD1 (5 bases). From germline, CDR1 is SNHLY and CDR2 FYNNEI. The CDR3 has 17 amino acids. V was clipped by 10 bases and J by 1 base, with 23 bases between them. CDR3 DNA sequence: TGTGCCACCTCTCGAGGGGATCTTAGGTCGAGCAATCAGCCCCAGCATTTT. This sequence encodes CATSRGDLRSSNQPQHF. The variable domain in full, with the rest retrieved from reference TRBV2 and TRBJ1-5, is EPEVTQTPSHQVTQMGQEVILRCVPISNHLYFYWYRQILGQKVEFLVSFYNNEISEKSEIFDDQFSVERPDGSNFTLKIRSTKLEDSAMYFCATSRGDLRSSNQPQHFGDGTRLSIL.

The J gene is TRBJ2-5, the V gene TRBV12-5; 7 bases align to TRBD2. Germline values: CDR1 LGHNT, CDR2 FRNRAP. The CDR3 has 18 residues. J lost 7 bases, V lost 1 base, and 18 bases had no gene match. The CDR3 reads CASGLGPVGPGLGWTQYF. CDR3 sequence (DNA): TGTGCTAGTGGTTTGGGCCCGGTGGGGCCAGGACTAGGTTGGACCCAGTACTTC.

V usage is TRBV25-1 and J usage is TRBJ1-1; 10 nucleotides align to TRBD1. V lost 3 bases and J lost 11; bases outside the gene matches: 12. CDR3 length: 15 amino acids. CDR1 is MGHDK, CDR2 SYGVNS, per germline. CDR3 nucleotides: TGTGCCAGCAGTGAGCCGGGACAGGGGATTGGGGGGGCTTTCTTT. It specifies CASSEPGQGIGGAFF.

This chain uses TRBV4-3 with TRBJ2-1; unclear D gene. This CDR3 is 14 amino acids long. Trimming removed 2 bases at V and 4 bases at J, with 9 bases between. Germline assignment: CDR1 LGHNA and CDR2 YSLEER. CDR3 amino acids: CASSQITGYNEQFF. The CDR3, as DNA: TGCGCCAGCAGCCAAATTACCGGTTACAATGAGCAGTTCTTC.

This sequence joins TRBV4-3 and TRBJ2-7; D remains ambiguous. Germline loops: CDR1 LGHNA, CDR2 YSLEER. The CDR3 runs 18 residues. The V gene lost 0 bases and the J gene lost 3 bases, with 21 bases spanning the gap. CDR3 region: CASSQESVKAYLIYEQYF. The CDR3 nucleotides read TGCGCCAGCAGCCAAGAGTCAGTGAAGGCGTACTTGATCTACGAGCAGTACTTC.

The V and J genes are TRBV5-1 and TRBJ2-1, with TRBD2 identical over 8 bases. The CDR3 totals 15 residues. The germline V gene has CDR1 SGHRS and CDR2 YFSETQ. V lost 5 bases and J lost 2; bases outside the gene matches: 6. The CDR3 DNA reads TGCGCCAGCAGATCCAGCGGGAGTACCTACAATGAGCAGTTCTTC. Translation: CASRSSGSTYNEQFF. The full variable domain, rest sourced from reference TRBV5-1 and TRBJ2-1, is KAGVTQTPRYLIKTRGQQVTLSCSPISGHRSVSWYQQTPGQGLQFLFEYFSETQRNKGNFPGRFSGRQFSNSRSEMNVSTLELGDSALYLCASRSSGSTYNEQFFGPGTRLTVL.

The chain employs TRBV5-1 and TRBJ1-5, with a possible D match to TRBD1 (6 bases). The CDR3 has 15 amino acids. Germline V gene sequence: CDR1 SGHRS, CDR2 YFSETQ. Trimming shortened V by 4 bases and J by 7 bases, and 18 bases separated the two germline ends. DNA for the CDR3: TGCGCCAGCAGCGAGGGACATTCCTCCCAACAGCCCCAGCATTTT. Its protein is CASSEGHSSQQPQHF.

About this clone itself: In the same sample, other DNA sequences code for this CDR3. The genes are TRBV28 and TRBJ2-7; 9 positions match TRBD1. This CDR3 contains 15 residues. V lost 1 base to trimming and J lost 4 bases; unmatched junction nucleotides: 5. Germline lookup yields CDR1 MDHEN and CDR2 SYDVKM. The chain's CDR3 is CASSLSGQGSYEQYF. CDR3 DNA: TGTGCCAGCAGTTTATCGGGACAGGGTTCTTACGAGCAGTACTTC.

The chain joins TRBV6-6 to TRBJ2-3; the D call may be TRBD1 or TRBD2 (5 bases each). CDR3 length: 16 amino acids. Germline V gives CDR1 MNHNY, CDR2 SVGAGI (reference sequence). Trimming pared 6 bases from V and 4 bases from J, leaving 20 bases between. For the CDR3, the DNA is TGTGCCAGCAGCCACAGCGACGGTCTGGGGGCAGATACGCAGTATTTT. Protein sequence: CASSHSDGLGADTQYF.